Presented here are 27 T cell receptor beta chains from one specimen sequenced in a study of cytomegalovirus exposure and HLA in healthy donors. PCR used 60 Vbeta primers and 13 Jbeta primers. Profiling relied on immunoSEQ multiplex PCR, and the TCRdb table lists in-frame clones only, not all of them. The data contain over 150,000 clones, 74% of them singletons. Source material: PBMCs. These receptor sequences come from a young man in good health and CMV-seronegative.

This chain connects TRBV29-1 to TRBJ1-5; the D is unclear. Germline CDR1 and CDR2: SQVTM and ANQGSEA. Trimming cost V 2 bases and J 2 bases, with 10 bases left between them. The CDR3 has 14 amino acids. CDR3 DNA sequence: TGCAGCGTTGAAAAGCGGGCCGGCAATCAGCCCCAGCATTTT. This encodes CSVEKRAGNQPQHF.

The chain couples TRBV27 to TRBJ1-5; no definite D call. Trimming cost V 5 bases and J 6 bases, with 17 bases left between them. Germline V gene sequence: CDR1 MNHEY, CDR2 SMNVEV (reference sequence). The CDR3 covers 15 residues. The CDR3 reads CASSPPWARGQPQHF. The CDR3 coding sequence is TGTGCCAGCAGTCCCCCCTGGGCCCGGGGTCAGCCCCAGCATTTT.

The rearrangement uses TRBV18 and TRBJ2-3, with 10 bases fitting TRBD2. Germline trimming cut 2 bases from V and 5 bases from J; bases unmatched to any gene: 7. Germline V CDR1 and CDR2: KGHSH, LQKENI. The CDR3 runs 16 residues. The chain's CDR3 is CASSPSSGGALDTQYF. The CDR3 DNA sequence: TGTGCCAGCTCACCATCGAGCGGGGGGGCCCTAGATACGCAGTATTTT.

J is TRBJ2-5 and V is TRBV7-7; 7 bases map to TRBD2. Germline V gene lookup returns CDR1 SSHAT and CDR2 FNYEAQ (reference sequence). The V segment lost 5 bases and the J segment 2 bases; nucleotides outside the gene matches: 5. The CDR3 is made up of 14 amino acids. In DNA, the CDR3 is TGTGCCAGCAGCCCGATGCGGGGGCAAGAGACCCAGTACTTC. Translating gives CASSPMRGQETQYF.

CDR3 amino acids: CASSEQALYGYTF. The CDR3 DNA follows: TGTGCCAGCAGTGAACAGGCGCTATATGGCTACACCTTC. The chain links TRBV2 to TRBJ1-2; D is unclear. Germline V gene lookup returns CDR1 SNHLY and CDR2 FYNNEI. V was clipped by 2 bases and J by 5 bases, with 9 bases between them. This CDR3 comprises 13 residues.

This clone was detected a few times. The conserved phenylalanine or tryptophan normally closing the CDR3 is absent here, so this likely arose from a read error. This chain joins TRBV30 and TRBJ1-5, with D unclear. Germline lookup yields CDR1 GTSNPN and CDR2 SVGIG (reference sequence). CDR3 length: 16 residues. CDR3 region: CAWSVRGGLSTQPQHY. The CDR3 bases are TGTGCCTGGAGTGTACGTGGCGGACTTAGCACTCAGCCCCAGCATTAT.

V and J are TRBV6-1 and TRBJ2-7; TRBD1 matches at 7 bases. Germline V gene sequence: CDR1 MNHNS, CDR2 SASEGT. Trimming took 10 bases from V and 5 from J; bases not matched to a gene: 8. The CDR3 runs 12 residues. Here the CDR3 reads CATSYRGNEQYF. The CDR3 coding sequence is TGTGCCACCTCGTACAGGGGAAACGAGCAGTACTTC.

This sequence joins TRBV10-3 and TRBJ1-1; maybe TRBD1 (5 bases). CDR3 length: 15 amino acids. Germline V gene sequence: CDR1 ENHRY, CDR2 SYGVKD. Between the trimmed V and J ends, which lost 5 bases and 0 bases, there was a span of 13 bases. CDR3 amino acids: CAISPQGLMNTEAFF. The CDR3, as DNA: TGTGCCATCAGTCCTCAGGGCCTCATGAACACTGAAGCTTTCTTT.

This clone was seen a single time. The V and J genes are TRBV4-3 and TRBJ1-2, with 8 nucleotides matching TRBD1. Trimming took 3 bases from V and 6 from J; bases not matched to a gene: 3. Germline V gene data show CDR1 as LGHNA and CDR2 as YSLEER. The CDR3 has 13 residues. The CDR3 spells CASSHPGGDGYTF. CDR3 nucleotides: TGCGCCAGCAGCCACCCAGGGGGCGATGGCTACACCTTC.

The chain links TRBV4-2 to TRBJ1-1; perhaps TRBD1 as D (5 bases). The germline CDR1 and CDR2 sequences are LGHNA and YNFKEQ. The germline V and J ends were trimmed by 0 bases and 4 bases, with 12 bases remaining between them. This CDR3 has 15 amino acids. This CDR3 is CASSQEVRAVTEAFF. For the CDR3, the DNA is TGTGCCAGCAGCCAAGAGGTCAGGGCGGTCACTGAAGCTTTCTTT.

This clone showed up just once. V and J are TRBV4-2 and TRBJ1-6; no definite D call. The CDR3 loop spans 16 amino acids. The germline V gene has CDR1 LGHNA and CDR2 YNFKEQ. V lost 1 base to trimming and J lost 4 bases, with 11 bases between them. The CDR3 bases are TGTGCCAGCAGCCAAGTGGAGGACGGGTATAATTCACCCCTCCACTTT. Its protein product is CASSQVEDGYNSPLHF.

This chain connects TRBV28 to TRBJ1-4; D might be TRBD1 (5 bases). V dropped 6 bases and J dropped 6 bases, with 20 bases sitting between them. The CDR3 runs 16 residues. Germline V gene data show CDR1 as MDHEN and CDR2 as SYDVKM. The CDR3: CASRPKHLGGYEKLFF. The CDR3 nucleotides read TGTGCCAGCAGACCAAAACACCTTGGGGGGTATGAAAAACTGTTTTTT.

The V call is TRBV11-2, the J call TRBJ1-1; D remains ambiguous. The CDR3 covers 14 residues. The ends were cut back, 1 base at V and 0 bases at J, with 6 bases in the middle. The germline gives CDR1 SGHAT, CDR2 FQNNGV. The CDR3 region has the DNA TGTGCCAGCAGCTTAGGACACCTGAACACTGAAGCTTTCTTT. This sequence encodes CASSLGHLNTEAFF.

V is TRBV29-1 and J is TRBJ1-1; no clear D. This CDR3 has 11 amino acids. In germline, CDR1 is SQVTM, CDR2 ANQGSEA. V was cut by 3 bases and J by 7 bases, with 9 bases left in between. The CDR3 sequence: CSVEAFCEAFF. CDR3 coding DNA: TGCAGCGTTGAGGCTTTCTGTGAAGCTTTCTTT.

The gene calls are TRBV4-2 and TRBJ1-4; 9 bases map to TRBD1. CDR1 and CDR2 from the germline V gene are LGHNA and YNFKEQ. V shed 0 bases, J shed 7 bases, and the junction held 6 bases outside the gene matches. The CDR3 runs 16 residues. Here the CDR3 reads CASSQDIGTGFEKLFF. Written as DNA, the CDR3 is TGTGCCAGCAGCCAAGATATCGGGACAGGGTTTGAAAAACTGTTTTTT.

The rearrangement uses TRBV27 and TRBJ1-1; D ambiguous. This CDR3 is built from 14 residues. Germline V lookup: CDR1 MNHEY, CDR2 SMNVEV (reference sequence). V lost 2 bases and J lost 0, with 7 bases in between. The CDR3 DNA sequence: TGTGCCAGCAGTTTAACCAGTATGAACACTGAAGCTTTCTTT. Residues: CASSLTSMNTEAFF.

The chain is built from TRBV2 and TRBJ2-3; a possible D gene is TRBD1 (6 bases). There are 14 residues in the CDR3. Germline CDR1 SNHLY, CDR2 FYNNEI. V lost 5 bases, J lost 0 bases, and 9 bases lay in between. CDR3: CASSWTASTDTQYF. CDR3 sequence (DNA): TGTGCCAGCAGTTGGACAGCTAGCACAGATACGCAGTATTTT.

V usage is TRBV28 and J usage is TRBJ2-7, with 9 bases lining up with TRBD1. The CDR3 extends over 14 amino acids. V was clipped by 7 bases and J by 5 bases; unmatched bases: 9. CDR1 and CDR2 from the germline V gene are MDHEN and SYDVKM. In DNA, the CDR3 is TGTGCCAGCACTATACAGGGGGCTGGAAACGAGCAGTACTTC. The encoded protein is CASTIQGAGNEQYF.

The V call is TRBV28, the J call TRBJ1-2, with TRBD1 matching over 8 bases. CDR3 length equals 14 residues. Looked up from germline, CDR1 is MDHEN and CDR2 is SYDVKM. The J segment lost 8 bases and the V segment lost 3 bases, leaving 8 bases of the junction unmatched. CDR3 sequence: CASSLDRAFWGYTF. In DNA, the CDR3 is TGTGCCAGCAGTTTGGACAGGGCCTTCTGGGGCTACACCTTC.

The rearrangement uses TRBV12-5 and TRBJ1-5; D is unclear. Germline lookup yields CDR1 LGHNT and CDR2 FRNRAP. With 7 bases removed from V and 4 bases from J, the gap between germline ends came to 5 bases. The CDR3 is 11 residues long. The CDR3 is CASALNQPQHF. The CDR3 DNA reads TGTGCTAGTGCCCTTAATCAGCCCCAGCATTTT.

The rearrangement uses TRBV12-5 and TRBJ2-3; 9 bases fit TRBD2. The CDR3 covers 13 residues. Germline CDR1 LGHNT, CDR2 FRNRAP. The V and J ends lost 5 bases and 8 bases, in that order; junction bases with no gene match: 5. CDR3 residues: CASGSGGQGTQYF. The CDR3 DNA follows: TGTGCTAGTGGTAGCGGGGGGCAAGGTACGCAGTATTTT.

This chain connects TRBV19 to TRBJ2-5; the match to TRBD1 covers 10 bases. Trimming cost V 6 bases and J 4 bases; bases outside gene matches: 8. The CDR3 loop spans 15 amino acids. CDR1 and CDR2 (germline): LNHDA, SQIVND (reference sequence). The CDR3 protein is CASRYRDRGRETQYF. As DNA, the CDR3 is TGTGCCAGTAGATACCGGGACAGGGGCCGAGAGACCCAGTACTTC.

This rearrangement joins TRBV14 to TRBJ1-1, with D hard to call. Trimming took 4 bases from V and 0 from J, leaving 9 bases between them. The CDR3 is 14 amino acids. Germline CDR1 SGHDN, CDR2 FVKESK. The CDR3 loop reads CASSLLSLNTEAFF. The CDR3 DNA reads TGTGCCAGCAGCCTACTTTCTTTGAACACTGAAGCTTTCTTT.

Here the CDR3 reads CASSAGLGYNEQFF. The CDR3 DNA reads as TGTGCCAGCAGCGCCGGACTGGGCTACAATGAGCAGTTCTTC. The V call is TRBV11-2, the J call TRBJ2-1, with D possibly TRBD2 on 5 matching bases. The germline CDR1 and CDR2 sequences are SGHAT and FQNNGV. V was shortened by 5 bases and J by 3 bases, with 11 bases between the two germline ends. CDR3 length: 14 residues.

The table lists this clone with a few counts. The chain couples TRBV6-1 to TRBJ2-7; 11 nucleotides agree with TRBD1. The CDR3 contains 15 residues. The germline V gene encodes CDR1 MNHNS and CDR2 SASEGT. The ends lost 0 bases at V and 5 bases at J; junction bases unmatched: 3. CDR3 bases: TGTGCCAGCAGTGAAGCTTGGGACAGGGGGGACGAGCAGTACTTC. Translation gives CASSEAWDRGDEQYF.

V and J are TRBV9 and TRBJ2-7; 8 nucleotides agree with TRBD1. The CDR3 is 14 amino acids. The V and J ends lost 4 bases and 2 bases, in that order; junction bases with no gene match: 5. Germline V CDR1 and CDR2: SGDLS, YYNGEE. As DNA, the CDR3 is TGTGCCAGCAGCCTCAGACAGGGGCCCTACGAGCAGTACTTC. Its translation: CASSLRQGPYEQYF.

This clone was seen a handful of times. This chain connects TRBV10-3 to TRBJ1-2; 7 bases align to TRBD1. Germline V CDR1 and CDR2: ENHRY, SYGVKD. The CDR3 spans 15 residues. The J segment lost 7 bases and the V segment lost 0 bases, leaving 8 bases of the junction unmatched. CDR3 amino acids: CAISESWQGDTGYTF. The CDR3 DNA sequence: TGTGCCATCAGTGAGTCTTGGCAGGGGGATACTGGCTACACCTTC.